A selection of T cell receptor beta chains follows, all from one sample in a study of OX40 agonist ivuxolimab in advanced cancers. Assay used: immunoSEQ multiplex PCR; TCRdb lists only in-frame clones, some missing. The table lists tens of thousands of clones, around 78% of them singletons. Sequenced material: CD4+ or CD8+ T cells sorted from blood, taken in a trial of the OX40 agonist ivuxolimab. These receptors all stem from an adult with an advanced solid tumor such as melanoma, head and neck, liver or kidney cancer. The CDR3 runs from the conserved cysteine through the conserved F or W. Each record gives: J gene, clone size, CDR3 length, V gene, D gene, CDR3 protein, CDR3 DNA. The D gene is left open where the match is weak. Rows give clone size only sometimes, using once, few, many, or a class for an expanded clone.

TRBJ2-3 . 16 TRBV7-2 . CASNIAEYSSTDTQYF TGTGCCAGCAACATAGCGGAATACTCTAGCACAGATACGCAGTATTTT
TRBJ1-2 few 17 TRBV18 . CASSPNLATGGNYGYTF TGTGCCAGCTCACCCAACCTTGCCACGGGGGGTAACTATGGCTACACCTTC
TRBJ1-2 . 14 TRBV7-2 . CASSLEVIRYGYTF TGTGCCAGCAGCTTAGAGGTAATCCGCTATGGCTACACCTTC
TRBJ2-2 . 15 TRBV5-4 . CASSLEASETGELFF TGTGCCAGCAGCTTGGAGGCTAGTGAAACCGGGGAGCTGTTTTTT
TRBJ1-5 . 17 TRBV5-1 . CASSLGDRSARNQPQHF TGCGCCAGCAGCTTGGGAGACCGCAGCGCCCGAAATCAGCCCCAGCATTTT
TRBJ2-1 . 14 TRBV27 . CASRDRPLRDEQFF TGTGCCAGCAGAGATCGCCCCCTCCGTGATGAGCAGTTCTTC
TRBJ1-2 . 16 TRBV21-1 . CASSIMGQVVLLGYTF TGTGCCAGCAGCATTATGGGACAAGTCGTTTTATTGGGCTACACCTTC
TRBJ1-1 . 13 TRBV6-5 . CASSYAKNTEAFF TGTGCCAGCAGTTACGCGAAGAACACTGAAGCTTTCTTT
TRBJ2-7 . 15 TRBV7-2 . CASSLEGPPRGEQYF TGTGCCAGCAGCCTAGAAGGTCCCCCTCGGGGTGAGCAGTACTTC
TRBJ2-7 . 14 TRBV10-3 TRBD2 CAISEGTRSYEQYF TGTGCCATCAGTGAGGGGACTAGATCCTACGAGCAGTACTTC
TRBJ1-3 . 16 TRBV5-6 TRBD1 CASSPRTGGRGNTIYF TGTGCCAGCAGCCCGAGGACAGGGGGCAGGGGAAACACCATATATTTT
TRBJ2-4 . 15 TRBV7-3 . CASSLDQSTKNIQYF TGTGCCAGCAGCTTAGATCAGTCAACCAAAAACATTCAGTACTTC
TRBJ2-5 . 15 TRBV7-3 . CASSLTAGSQETQYF TGTGCCAGCAGCTTAACGGCCGGGAGCCAAGAGACCCAGTACTTC
TRBJ2-1 once 14 TRBV5-1 . CASAAGTKRDFSFF TGCGCCAGCGCCGCCGGGACAAAAAGGGATTTCTCGTTCTTC
TRBJ1-6 . 15 TRBV2 TRBD1 CASSEDRAIRSPLHF TGTGCCAGCAGTGAGGACAGGGCGATCCGTTCACCCCTCCACTTT
TRBJ2-7 . 14 TRBV6-6 TRBD2 CASSYSGLNYEQYF TGTGCCAGCAGTTACTCGGGACTAAACTACGAGCAGTACTTC
TRBJ1-2 . 14 TRBV7-2 . CASSPPRREVGYTF TGTGCCAGCAGCCCCCCCCGCAGGGAGGTTGGCTACACCTTC
TRBJ2-6 once 18 TRBV4-1 . CASSRSTGEGAGANVLTF TGCGCCAGCAGCCGCTCCACAGGGGAGGGAGCTGGGGCCAACGTCCTGACTTTC
TRBJ1-2 . 14 TRBV10-3 . CAISESRGNYGYTF TGTGCCATCAGTGAGTCGAGAGGGAACTATGGCTACACCTTC
TRBJ2-7 . 16 TRBV7-2 . CASSLVSRKASYEQYF TGTGCCAGCAGCTTAGTTTCCCGAAAGGCTTCCTACGAGCAGTACTTC
TRBJ1-6 . 14 TRBV7-2 . CASSFDPPPRPLHF TGTGCCAGCAGCTTCGACCCCCCGCCCCGACCCCTCCACTTT
TRBJ1-1 . 13 TRBV5-4 . CASCPSPGTEAFF TGTGCCAGCTGTCCCTCGCCGGGCACTGAAGCTTTCTTT
TRBJ1-1 . 16 TRBV5-1 . CASSLAGLGANTEAFF TGCGCCAGCAGCTTGGCCGGTCTGGGGGCGAACACTGAAGCTTTCTTT
TRBJ1-2 . 14 TRBV18 . CASSPSGQNYGYTF TGTGCCAGCTCACCTTCAGGACAGAACTATGGCTACACCTTC
TRBJ1-4 few 14 TRBV7-2 . CASSLGRANEKLFF TGTGCCAGCAGCTTAGGCCGGGCGAATGAAAAACTGTTTTTT
TRBJ2-7 . 17 TRBV4-2 . CASSQDKSVDLSYEQYF TGTGCCAGCAGCCAAGATAAAAGCGTAGACTTAAGCTACGAGCAGTACTTC
TRBJ2-7 . 16 TRBV7-2 . CASSSPQGQISYEQYF TGTGCCAGCAGCTCCCCGCAGGGCCAGATATCCTACGAGCAGTACTTC
TRBJ1-5 . 15 TRBV30 . CAWSVRTDTNQPQHF TGTGCCTGGAGTGTTAGGACAGACACCAATCAGCCCCAGCATTTT
TRBJ1-1 . 11 TRBV19 . CASSFRTEAFF TGTGCCAGTAGCTTTCGGACTGAAGCTTTCTTT
TRBJ2-2 . 16 TRBV5-4 . CASTLDARTNTGELFF TGTGCCAGCACGCTAGACGCGAGGACGAACACCGGGGAGCTGTTTTTT
TRBJ2-2 medium-sized 15 TRBV30 TRBD1 CAWSVGQPGTGELFF TGTGCCTGGAGTGTGGGACAGCCAGGCACCGGGGAGCTGTTTTTT
TRBJ2-2 . 16 TRBV9 TRBD2 CASSPRDYLNTGELFF TGTGCCAGCAGCCCTCGGGACTACCTTAACACCGGGGAGCTGTTTTTT
TRBJ2-4 . 17 TRBV7-2 TRBD1 CASSQGQGAWVKNIQYF TGTGCCAGCAGCCAGGGACAGGGGGCGTGGGTCAAAAACATTCAGTACTTC
TRBJ2-5 . 16 TRBV5-1 TRBD2 CASSKTSGGLQETQYF TGCGCCAGCAGCAAGACTAGCGGGGGGCTTCAAGAGACCCAGTACTTC
TRBJ1-2 once 13 TRBV10-3 . CAISESGTASYTF TGTGCCATCAGTGAGTCGGGGACGGCTAGCTACACCTTC
TRBJ2-2 . 14 TRBV5-1 . CASSSDGNTGELFF TGCGCCAGCAGTTCGGACGGGAACACCGGGGAGCTGTTTTTT
TRBJ1-6 few 13 TRBV6-5 . CASSYGGRGSLHF TGTGCCAGCAGTTACGGGGGAAGGGGTTCCCTCCACTTT
TRBJ1-4 . 16 TRBV19 TRBD1 CASSLRQGATNEKLFF TGTGCCAGTAGTCTCCGACAGGGGGCAACTAATGAAAAACTGTTTTTT
TRBJ1-2 . 14 TRBV13 . CASSFNRVVYGYTF TGTGCCAGCAGCTTTAACAGGGTAGTCTATGGCTACACCTTC
TRBJ1-6 . 15 TRBV6-1 . CASSVGGGANSPLHF TGTGCCAGCAGTGTTGGAGGGGGGGCGAATTCACCCCTCCACTTT
TRBJ2-3 . 18 TRBV10-1 TRBD2 CASSGSVAGGGQTDTQYF TGCGCCAGCAGTGGGTCGGTGGCCGGGGGGGGCCAAACAGATACGCAGTATTTT
TRBJ2-7 once 14 TRBV6-1 TRBD2 CASTRTSGSYEQYF TGTGCCAGCACACGGACTAGCGGCTCCTACGAGCAGTACTTC
TRBJ2-5 . 13 TRBV7-7 . CASSLGGFGTQYF TGTGCTAGCAGCTTAGGGGGGTTCGGGACCCAGTACTTC
TRBJ2-3 . 14 TRBV2 . CASSGTFRADTQYF TGTGCCAGCAGCGGGACTTTCAGGGCAGATACGCAGTATTTT
TRBJ2-5 . 14 TRBV19 TRBD1 CASSLTGGEETQYF TGTGCCAGTAGTTTGACAGGGGGGGAGGAGACCCAGTACTTC
TRBJ2-3 . 15 TRBV11-2 . CASSLGGRSTDTQYF TGTGCCAGCAGCTTAGGGGGACGGAGCACAGATACGCAGTATTTT
TRBJ2-7 . 15 TRBV5-8 TRBD2 CASSSPWGGSYEQYF TGTGCCAGCAGCTCGCCGTGGGGGGGCTCCTACGAGCAGTACTTC
TRBJ2-7 . 17 TRBV23-1 . CASSRSAYILSLHEQYF TGCGCCAGCAGTCGCTCAGCGTACATCCTATCCCTCCACGAGCAGTACTTC
TRBJ2-7 . 12 TRBV7-2 . CASSLVRGEQYF TGTGCCAGCAGCTTAGTGCGAGGCGAGCAGTACTTC
TRBJ1-4 . 13 TRBV7-2 TRBD1 CASSGEDRARLFF TGTGCCAGCAGCGGAGAAGACAGGGCGCGCCTGTTTTTT
TRBJ2-7 . 18 TRBV4-2 TRBD2 CASSLGLAGGTNPYEQYF TGTGCCAGCAGCCTCGGACTAGCGGGGGGTACCAACCCGTACGAGCAGTACTTC
TRBJ2-4 . 14 TRBV7-2 . CASSPPGVKNIQYF TGTGCCAGCAGCCCCCCGGGAGTCAAAAACATTCAGTACTTC